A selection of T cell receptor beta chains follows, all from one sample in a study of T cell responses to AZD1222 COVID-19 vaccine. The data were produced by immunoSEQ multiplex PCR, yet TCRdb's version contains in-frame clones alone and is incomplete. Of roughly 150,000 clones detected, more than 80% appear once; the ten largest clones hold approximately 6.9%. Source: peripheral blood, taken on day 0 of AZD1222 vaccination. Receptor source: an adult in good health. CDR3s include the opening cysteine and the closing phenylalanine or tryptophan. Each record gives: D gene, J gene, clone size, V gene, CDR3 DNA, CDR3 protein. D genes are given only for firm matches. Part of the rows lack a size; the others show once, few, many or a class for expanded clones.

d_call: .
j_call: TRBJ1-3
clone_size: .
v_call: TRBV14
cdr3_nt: TGTGCCAGCAGCCGATTCGGGACGTCCTCTGGAAACACCATATATTTT
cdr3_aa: CASSRFGTSSGNTIYF

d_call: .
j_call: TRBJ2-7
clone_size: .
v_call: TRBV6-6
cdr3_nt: TGTGCCAGCAGTTACTCGCGGGGATACTCCGAGCAGTACTTC
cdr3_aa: CASSYSRGYSEQYF

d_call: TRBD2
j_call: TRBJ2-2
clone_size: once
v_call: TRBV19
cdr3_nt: TGTGCCAGTAGTATCCCTGCGACTAGCGGGGGGATCTACACCGGGGAGCTGTTTTTT
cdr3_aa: CASSIPATSGGIYTGELFF

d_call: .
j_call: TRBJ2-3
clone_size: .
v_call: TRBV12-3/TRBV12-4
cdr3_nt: TGTGCCAGCAGTTTATCGGGAGATACGCAGTATTTT
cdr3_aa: CASSLSGDTQYF

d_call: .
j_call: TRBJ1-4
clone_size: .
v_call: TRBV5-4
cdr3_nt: TGTGCCAGCAGCCCCGGGGGCATGGGACTGTTTTTT
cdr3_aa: CASSPGGMGLFF

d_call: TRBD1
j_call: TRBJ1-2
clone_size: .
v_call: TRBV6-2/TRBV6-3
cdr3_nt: TGTGCCAGCAGTTACAAAACAGGGGCTAACTATGGCTACACCTTC
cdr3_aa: CASSYKTGANYGYTF

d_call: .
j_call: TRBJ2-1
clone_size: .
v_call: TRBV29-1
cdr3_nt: TGCAGCGTTGAAGCGGACCCTCCCAATGAGCAGTTCTTC
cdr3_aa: CSVEADPPNEQFF

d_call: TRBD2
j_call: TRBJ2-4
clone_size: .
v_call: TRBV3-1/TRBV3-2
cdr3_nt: TGTGCCAGCAGCCAAGGCGGGGGGGGTTACAAAAACATTCAGTACTTC
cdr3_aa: CASSQGGGGYKNIQYF

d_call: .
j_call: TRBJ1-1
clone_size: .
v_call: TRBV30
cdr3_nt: TGTGCCTGGAGGAGGAACACTGAAGCTTTCTTT
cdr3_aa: CAWRRNTEAFF

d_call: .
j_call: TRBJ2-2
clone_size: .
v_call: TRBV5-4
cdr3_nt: TGTGCCAGCAGCTCTTGGCCTAGGGGGGCCGGGGAGCTGTTTTTT
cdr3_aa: CASSSWPRGAGELFF

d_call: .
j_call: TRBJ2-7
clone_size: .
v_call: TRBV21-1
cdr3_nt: TGTGCCAGCAGCTCTCACATCTACGGCCGGGACAGCGGCCTTTACGAGCAGTACTTC
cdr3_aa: CASSSHIYGRDSGLYEQYF

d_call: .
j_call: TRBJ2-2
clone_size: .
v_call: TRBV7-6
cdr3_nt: TGTGCCAGCAGCCCTGGGGCGGTCACGAACACCGGGGAGCTGTTTTTT
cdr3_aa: CASSPGAVTNTGELFF

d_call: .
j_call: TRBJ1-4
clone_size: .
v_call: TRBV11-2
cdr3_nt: TGTGCCAGCAGCAACCTCAAGGCGGGGGCTAATGAAAAACTGTTTTTT
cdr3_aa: CASSNLKAGANEKLFF

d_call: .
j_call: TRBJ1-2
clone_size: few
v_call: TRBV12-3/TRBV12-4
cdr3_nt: TGTGCCAGCAGGCAGGACGTAACCTATGGCTACACCTTC
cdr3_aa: CASRQDVTYGYTF

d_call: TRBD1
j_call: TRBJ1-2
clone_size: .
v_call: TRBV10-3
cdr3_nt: TGTGCCATCAAAGTAGGACAGGGCGTAGACTATGGCTACACCTTC
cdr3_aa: CAIKVGQGVDYGYTF

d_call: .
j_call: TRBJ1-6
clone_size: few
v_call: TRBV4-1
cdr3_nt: TGCGCCAGCAGCCAAGATGGCCAGTGGGGTTCACCCCTCCACTTT
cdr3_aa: CASSQDGQWGSPLHF

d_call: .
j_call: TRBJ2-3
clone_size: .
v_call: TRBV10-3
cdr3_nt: TGTGCCACTCGGGGGACTAGCACAGATACGCAGTATTTT
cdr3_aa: CATRGTSTDTQYF

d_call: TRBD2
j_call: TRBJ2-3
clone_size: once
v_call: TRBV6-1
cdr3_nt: TGTGCCAGCAGTGATCTCCTAGCGGGCACAGATACGCAGTATTTT
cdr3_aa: CASSDLLAGTDTQYF

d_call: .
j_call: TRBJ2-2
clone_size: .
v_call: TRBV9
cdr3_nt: TGTGCCAGCAGCGGAAATTTTCAGGGTGCGAACACCGGGGAGCTGTTTTTT
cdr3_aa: CASSGNFQGANTGELFF

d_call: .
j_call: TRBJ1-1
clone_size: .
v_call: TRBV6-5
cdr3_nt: TGTGCCAGCAGTTACGTTCAAAGAACAGGGAACACTGAAGCTTTCTTT
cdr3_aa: CASSYVQRTGNTEAFF

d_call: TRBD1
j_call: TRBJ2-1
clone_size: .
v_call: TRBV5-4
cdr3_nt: TGTGCCAGCAGCCTCCGACAGGGGATGTCCAATGAGCAGTTCTTC
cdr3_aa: CASSLRQGMSNEQFF

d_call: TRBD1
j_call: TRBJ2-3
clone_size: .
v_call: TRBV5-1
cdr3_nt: TGCGCCAGCAGCCCCGGGGACAGCCGAGGCACAGATACGCAGTATTTT
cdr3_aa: CASSPGDSRGTDTQYF

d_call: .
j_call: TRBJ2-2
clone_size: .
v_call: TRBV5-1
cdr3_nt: TGCGCCAGCAGTTTTTCTGCGGCCTCCGGGGAGCTGTTTTTT
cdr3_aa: CASSFSAASGELFF

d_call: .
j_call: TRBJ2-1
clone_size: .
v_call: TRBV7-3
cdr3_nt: TGTGCCAGCAGCTTAACTCCCAGAGGGCGCGATGAGCAGTTCTTC
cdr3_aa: CASSLTPRGRDEQFF

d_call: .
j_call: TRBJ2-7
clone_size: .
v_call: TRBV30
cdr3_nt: TGTGCCTGGAGTGTGGGGTCCTACGAGCAGTACTTC
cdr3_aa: CAWSVGSYEQYF

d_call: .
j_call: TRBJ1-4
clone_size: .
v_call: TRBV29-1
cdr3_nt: TGCAGCGTTCAAGGGTCTGCAACTAATGAAAAACTGTTTTTT
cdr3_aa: CSVQGSATNEKLFF

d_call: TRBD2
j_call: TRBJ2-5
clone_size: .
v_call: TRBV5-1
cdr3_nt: TGCGCCAGCAGCTTGGGCGCTAGCGGGGGACTACAAGAGACCCAGTACTTC
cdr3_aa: CASSLGASGGLQETQYF